Presented here are 3 T cell receptor beta chains from one specimen sequenced in a study of cytomegalovirus exposure and HLA in healthy donors. With 60 Vbeta and 13 Jbeta primers, the PCR was carried out. TCRdb's copy holds only in-frame clones and misses some; the assay was immunoSEQ multiplex PCR. The table has 150,000 to 200,000 clones, about three quarters seen once; the top ten hold about 1.1%. Material for sequencing was PBMCs. These receptors were obtained from a woman in her forties in good health and CMV-seronegative.

The J gene is TRBJ2-1, the V gene TRBV7-6; D gene uncertain. Germline V gene sequence: CDR1 SGHVS, CDR2 FNYEAQ. The length of the CDR3 is 19 residues. Trimming removed 3 bases at V and 0 bases at J, with 21 bases between. The CDR3 spells CASSFQEALYLHSYNEQFF. DNA for the CDR3: TGTGCCAGCAGCTTCCAAGAGGCCCTTTACCTCCACTCCTACAATGAGCAGTTCTTC.

The chain employs TRBV28 and TRBJ1-3; tentatively, D is TRBD1 (6 bases). The germline gives CDR1 MDHEN, CDR2 SYDVKM. Between the trimmed V and J ends, which lost 2 bases and 7 bases, there was a span of 12 bases. CDR3 size: 14 residues. The CDR3, as DNA: TGTGCCAGCAGTTTACGGTCGCAGGGGAACACCATATATTTT. Translated, it gives CASSLRSQGNTIYF.

Worth noting for this clone: The same CDR3 is also encoded by other DNA sequences in this sample. V and J are TRBV6-1 and TRBJ1-2, with D unclear. Germline CDR1 reads MNHNS; CDR2 reads SASEGT. Trimming left V 0 bases short and J 4 bases short, with 15 bases between. This CDR3 is built from 16 residues. CDR3 DNA: TGTGCCAGCAGTGAAGCACACAATACAGTGGGCTATGGCTACACCTTC. Translation gives CASSEAHNTVGYGYTF.